What follows describes a single T cell receptor beta chain. Its antigen is still unknown. RNA transcripts yielded amplified TCR beta CDR3 regions. The TCR CDR3 was amplified in a first-round RT-PCR using the HTBI primer set. TCRdb re-derived calls from the multiplex PCR reads in MiXCR, one entry per CDR3 protein. Among some 600,000 distinct CDR3 sequences listed, around 45% were seen once. The study defined stable Graves' hyperthyroidism as no ophthalmopathy progression within 18 months. The study enrolled patients aged 18 to 65 with newly diagnosed hyperthyroidism of under 2 months' duration. The data are from a study of T cells in Graves' hyperthyroidism and ophthalmopathy. Study-wide results and caveats: Before onset, by a median of around 6.1 months, the model predicted ophthalmopathy. In the blood, most expanded thyroid clonotypes above 0.001 appeared as well.

There are 16 residues in the CDR3. The gene calls are TRBV5-2 and TRBJ1-1; the table's D call, TRBD1, was not checked against the DNA. TRBV5-2 is tagged as a pseudogene. Sequencing was carried out using peripheral blood or thyroid tissue (not recorded which). This TCR came from a woman under 30 with Graves' hyperthyroidism. The CDR3 DNA is TGTGCCAGCCACTTATGGACAGGGCGAGGGGAGACTGAAGCTTTCTTT. Its protein product is CASHLWTGRGETEAFF.